This section outlines one T cell receptor (beta chain) sequence together with its context. This specimen comes from a study of CD8 T cells in Susac syndrome. About the research overall: Patients with Susac syndrome who were sequenced included roughly 6 with active disease and under ten in remission. Patients with Susac syndrome were, at the time of blood collection, therapy-naive, maintained on corticosteroids, or maintained on intravenous immunoglobulin alone.

The Susac syndrome patients fit the recently defined diagnostic criteria for definite or probable disease. With random hexamers, 0.5 to 1 ug RNA was reverse transcribed. Across 54 Vbeta and 13 Jbeta, TCR beta CDR3 was amplified with immunoSEQ multiplex PCR. TCRdb itself ran the immunoSEQ multiplex PCR reads through MiXCR, one entry per CDR3 protein. The top ten clones hold around 0.15% of a sample with more than 150,000 distinct CDR3 sequences, roughly 95% of them seen once. This sequence originates from a human donor with Susac syndrome. The sequencing input was CD4+ T cells from PBMCs.

The CDR3 bases are TGTGCCAGCAGTTTAGGTGAGCAGTTCTTC. This translates into CASSLGEQFF. J is TRBJ2-1 and V is TRBV12-3 or TRBV12-4, with D unresolved. The CDR3 contains 10 residues. Trimming removed 1 base from V and 9 bases from J, with 1 base in between.